The clone carrying this T cell receptor beta chain was seen a handful of times. Its antigen remains unidentified. TCRdb analysed the 5' RACE reads with MiXCR anew, one entry per CDR3 protein. The profile covers 250,000 to 300,000 distinct CDR3 sequences, with about a sixth appearing a single time and approximately 23% taken by the ten largest. The sample originates from a study of T-cell memory formation after mild COVID-19. Overall study context: TCR clustering was largely donor specific. Points from the study as a whole: Shrinking CD4+ clones were chiefly CM and EM; CD8+ ones were chiefly EMRA. From day 15 to 85, contracting clones were balanced between CD4 and CD8, whereas later expanders leaned toward CD4+.

Trimming shortened V by 0 bases and J by 7 bases, and 7 bases separated the two germline ends. The CDR3 totals 13 residues. Germline CDR1 is MNHEY and CDR2 is SMNVEV (reference sequence). This receptor was obtained from a man aged 18 to 29 who had mild COVID-19 (a few samples of this study predate the infection). Cell type and time point are not known. The V and J genes are TRBV27 and TRBJ1-5; D is unclear. Source material: PBMCs or a T cell subset sorted from them (not recorded which). The CDR3: CASSLSAIQPQHF. The CDR3 nucleotides read TGTGCCAGCAGTTTATCGGCCATCCAGCCCCAGCATTTT.